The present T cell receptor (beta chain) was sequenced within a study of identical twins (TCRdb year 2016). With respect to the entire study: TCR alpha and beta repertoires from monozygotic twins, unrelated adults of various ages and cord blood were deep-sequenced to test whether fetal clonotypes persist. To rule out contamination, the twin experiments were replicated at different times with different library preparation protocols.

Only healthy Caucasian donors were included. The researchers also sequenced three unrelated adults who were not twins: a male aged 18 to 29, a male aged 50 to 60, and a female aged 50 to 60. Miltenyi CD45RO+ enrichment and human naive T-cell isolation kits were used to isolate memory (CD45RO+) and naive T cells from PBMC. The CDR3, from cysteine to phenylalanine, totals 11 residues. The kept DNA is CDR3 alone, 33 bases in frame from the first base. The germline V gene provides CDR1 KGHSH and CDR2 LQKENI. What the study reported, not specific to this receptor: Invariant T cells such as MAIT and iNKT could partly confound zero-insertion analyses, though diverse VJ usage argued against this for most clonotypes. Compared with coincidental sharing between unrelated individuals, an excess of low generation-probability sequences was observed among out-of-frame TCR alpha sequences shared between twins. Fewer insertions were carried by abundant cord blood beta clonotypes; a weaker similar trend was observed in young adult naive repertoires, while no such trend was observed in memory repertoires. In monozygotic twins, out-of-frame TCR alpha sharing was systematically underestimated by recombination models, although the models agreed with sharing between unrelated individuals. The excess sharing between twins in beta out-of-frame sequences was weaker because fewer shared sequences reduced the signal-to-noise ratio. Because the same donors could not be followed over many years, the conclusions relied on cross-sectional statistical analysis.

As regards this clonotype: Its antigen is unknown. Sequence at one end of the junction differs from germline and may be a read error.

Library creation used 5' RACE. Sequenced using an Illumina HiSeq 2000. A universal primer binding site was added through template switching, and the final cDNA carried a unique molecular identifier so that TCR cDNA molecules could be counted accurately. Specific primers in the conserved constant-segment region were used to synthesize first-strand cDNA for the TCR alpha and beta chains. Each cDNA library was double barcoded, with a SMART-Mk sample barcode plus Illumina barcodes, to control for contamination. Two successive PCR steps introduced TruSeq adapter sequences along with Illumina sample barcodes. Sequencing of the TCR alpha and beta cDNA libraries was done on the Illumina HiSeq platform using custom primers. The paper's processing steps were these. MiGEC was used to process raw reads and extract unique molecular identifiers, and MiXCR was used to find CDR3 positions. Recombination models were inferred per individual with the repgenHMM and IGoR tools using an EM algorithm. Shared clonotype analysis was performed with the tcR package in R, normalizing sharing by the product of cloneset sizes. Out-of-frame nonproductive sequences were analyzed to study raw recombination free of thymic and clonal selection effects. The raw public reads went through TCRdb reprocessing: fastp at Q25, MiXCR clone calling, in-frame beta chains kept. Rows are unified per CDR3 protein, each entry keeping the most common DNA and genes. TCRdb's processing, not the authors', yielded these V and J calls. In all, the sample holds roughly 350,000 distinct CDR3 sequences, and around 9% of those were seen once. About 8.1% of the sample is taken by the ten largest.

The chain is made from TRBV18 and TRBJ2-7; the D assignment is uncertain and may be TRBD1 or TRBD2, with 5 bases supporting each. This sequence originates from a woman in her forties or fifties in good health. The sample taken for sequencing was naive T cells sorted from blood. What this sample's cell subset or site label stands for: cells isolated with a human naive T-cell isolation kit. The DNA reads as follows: TGTGCCAGCTCACCTGAATGGGGGTGGGACTTC. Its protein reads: CASSPEWGWDF.